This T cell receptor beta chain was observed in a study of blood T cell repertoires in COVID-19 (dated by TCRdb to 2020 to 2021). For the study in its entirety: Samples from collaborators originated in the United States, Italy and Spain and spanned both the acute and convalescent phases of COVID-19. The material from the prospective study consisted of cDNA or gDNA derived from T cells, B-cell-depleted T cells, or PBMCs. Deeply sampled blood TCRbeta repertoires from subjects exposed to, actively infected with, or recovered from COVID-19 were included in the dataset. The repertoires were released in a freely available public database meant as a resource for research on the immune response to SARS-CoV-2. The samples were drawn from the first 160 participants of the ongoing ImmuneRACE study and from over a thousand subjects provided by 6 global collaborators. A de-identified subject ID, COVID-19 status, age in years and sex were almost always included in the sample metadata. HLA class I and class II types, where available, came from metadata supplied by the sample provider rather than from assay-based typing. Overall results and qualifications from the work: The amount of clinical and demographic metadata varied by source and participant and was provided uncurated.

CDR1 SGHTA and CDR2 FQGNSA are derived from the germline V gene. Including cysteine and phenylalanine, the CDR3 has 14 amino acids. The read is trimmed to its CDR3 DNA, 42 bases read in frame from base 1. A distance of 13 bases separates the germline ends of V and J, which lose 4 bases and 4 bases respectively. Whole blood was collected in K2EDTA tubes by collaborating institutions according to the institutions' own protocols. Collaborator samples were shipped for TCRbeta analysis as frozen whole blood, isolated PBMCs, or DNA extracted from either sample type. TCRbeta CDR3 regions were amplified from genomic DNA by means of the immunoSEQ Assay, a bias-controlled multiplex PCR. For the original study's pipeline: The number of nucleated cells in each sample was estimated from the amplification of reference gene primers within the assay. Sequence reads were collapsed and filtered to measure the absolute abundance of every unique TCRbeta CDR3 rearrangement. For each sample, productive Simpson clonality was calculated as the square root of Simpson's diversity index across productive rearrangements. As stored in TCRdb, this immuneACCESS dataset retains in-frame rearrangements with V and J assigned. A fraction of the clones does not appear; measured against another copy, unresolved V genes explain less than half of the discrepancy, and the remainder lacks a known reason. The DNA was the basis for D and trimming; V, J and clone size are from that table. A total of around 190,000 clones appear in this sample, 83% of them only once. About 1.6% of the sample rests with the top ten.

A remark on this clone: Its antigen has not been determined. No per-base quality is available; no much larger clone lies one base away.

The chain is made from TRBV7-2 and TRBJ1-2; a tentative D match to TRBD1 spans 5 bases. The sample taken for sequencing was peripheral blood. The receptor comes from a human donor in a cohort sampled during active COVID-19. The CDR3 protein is CASSSTTASYGYTF. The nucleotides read TGTGCCAGCAGCTCGACGACAGCTAGCTATGGCTACACCTTC. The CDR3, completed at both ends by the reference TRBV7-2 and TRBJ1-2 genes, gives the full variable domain GAGVSQSPSNKVTEKGKDVELRCDPISGHTALYWYRQSLGQGLEFLIYFQGNSAPDKSGLPSDRFSAERTGGSVSTLTIQRTQQEDSAVYLCASSSTTASYGYTFGSGTRLTVV.